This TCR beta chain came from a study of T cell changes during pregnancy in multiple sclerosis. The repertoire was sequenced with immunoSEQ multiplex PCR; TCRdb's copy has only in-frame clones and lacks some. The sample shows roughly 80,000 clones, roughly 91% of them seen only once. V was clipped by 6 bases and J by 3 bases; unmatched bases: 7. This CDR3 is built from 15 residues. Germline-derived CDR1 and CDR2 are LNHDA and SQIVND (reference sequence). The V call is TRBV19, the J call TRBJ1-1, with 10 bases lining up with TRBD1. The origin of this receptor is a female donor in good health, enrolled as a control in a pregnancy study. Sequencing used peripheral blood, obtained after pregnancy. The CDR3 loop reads CASRGQGTEDTEAFF. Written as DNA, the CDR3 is TGTGCCAGTAGGGGACAGGGGACGGAGGACACTGAAGCTTTCTTT.